The text below deals with one TCR beta chain. Its antigen is still unknown. Qualities for individual bases were not recorded, and no much larger clone is one base off. Collaborating institutions collected whole blood in K2EDTA tubes following their own protocols. For TCRbeta analysis, collaborator samples were shipped as frozen whole blood, as isolated PBMCs, or as DNA extracted from either sample type. TCRbeta CDR3 regions were amplified from genomic DNA using the immunoSEQ Assay, a bias-controlled multiplex PCR. As for the original processing: The number of nucleated cells in each sample was estimated by amplification of reference gene primers within the assay. To quantify the absolute abundance of each unique TCRbeta CDR3 rearrangement, sequence reads were collapsed and filtered. For each sample, productive Simpson clonality was calculated as the square root of Simpson's diversity index over productive rearrangements. TCRdb retrieved this table from immuneACCESS and kept in-frame rearrangements only. Not all clones are present; in checked studies, unresolved V genes account for under half, and no reason is known for the remainder. V and J calls and clone size follow that table, whereas D and trimming were derived from the DNA. The sample includes around 190,000 clones, with approximately 90% observed a single time. In total, the top ten clones hold less than 1.5% of the sample.

This sample stems from a study of blood T cell repertoires in COVID-19 (dated by TCRdb to 2018 to 2020). Broadly, across the study: The collaborator samples originated in the United States, Italy and Spain and spanned the acute and convalescent phases of COVID-19. The prospective study material was composed of cDNA or gDNA derived from T cells, B-cell-depleted T cells, or PBMCs. Deeply sampled blood TCRbeta repertoires from subjects exposed to, actively infected with, or recovered from COVID-19 were included in the dataset. The repertoires were made available in a free public database intended to serve as a resource for research on the immune response to SARS-CoV-2. Samples were obtained from the ongoing ImmuneRACE study (first 160 participants) and from about 1,300 subjects provided by 6 global collaborators. A de-identified subject ID, COVID-19 status, age in years and sex were almost always included in the sample metadata. HLA class I and class II types, where available, came from metadata supplied by the sample provider rather than from assay-based typing. General study outcomes and caveats: The quantity of clinical and demographic metadata differed by source and by participant and was supplied without curation.

The receptor was derived from a man younger than 40 with acute or convalescent COVID-19. The sequenced sample consisted of peripheral blood.

DNA sequence: TGTGCCAGTACCCGCGACAGGAGCACTGAAGCTTTCTTT. This sequence encodes CASTRDRSTEAFF. The chain links TRBV19 with TRBJ1-1; the D gene is perhaps TRBD1, from 6 matching bases. The CDR3 covers 13 residues, taking in both the cysteine and the phenylalanine. Left in the record is the CDR3 DNA by itself, 39 bases read in frame from the first base. Deletion took 7 bases off V and 4 bases off J, with a span of 13 bases between the germline ends. In the germline V gene (reference sequence), CDR1 corresponds to LNHDA and CDR2 to SQIVND.